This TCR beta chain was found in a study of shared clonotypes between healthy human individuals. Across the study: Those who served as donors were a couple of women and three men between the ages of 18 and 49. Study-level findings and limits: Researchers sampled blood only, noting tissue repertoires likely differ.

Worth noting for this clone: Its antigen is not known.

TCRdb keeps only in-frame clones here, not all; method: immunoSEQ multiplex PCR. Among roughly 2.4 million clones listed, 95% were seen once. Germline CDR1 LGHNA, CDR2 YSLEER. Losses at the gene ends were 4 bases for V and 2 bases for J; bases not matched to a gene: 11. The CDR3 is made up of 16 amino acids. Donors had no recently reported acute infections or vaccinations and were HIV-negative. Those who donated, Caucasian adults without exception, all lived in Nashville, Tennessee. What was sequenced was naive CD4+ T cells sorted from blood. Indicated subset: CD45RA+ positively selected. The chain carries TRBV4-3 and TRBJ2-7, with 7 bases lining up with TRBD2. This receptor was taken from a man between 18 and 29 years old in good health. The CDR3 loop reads CASSPQYLAATYEQYF. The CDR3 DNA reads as TGCGCCAGCAGCCCCCAGTACCTAGCGGCGACCTACGAGCAGTACTTC.